The 15 T cell receptor beta chains below come from one sample, sequenced in a study of Ad26.COV2.S vaccination and SARS-CoV-2 variants (dated by TCRdb to the early 2020s). In the paper's terms, the treatment or condition label means: roughly 20 received Ad26.COV2.S at low or high dose, single or two shots; about 5 received placebo; per-sample allocation not given. Repertoires of vaccine and placebo recipients were sequenced from samples taken on day 63 after the first injection. Library preparation was by the immunoSEQ multiplex PCR assay. TCRdb retrieved this table from immuneACCESS and kept in-frame rearrangements only. Not all clones are present; in checked studies, unresolved V genes account for under half, and no reason is known for the remainder. Within this sample are some 340,000 clones, with around 81% of them counted one time only. The ten largest clones add up to roughly 2% of the sample.

The input for sequencing was peripheral blood, taken in a trial of Ad26.COV2.S vaccine versus placebo. The receptors were sampled from a person between 18 and 65 years old who received the Ad26.COV2.S COVID-19 vaccine or a placebo.

The chain combines TRBV6-6 with TRBJ1-2; 7 bases are a match to TRBD1. Germline-derived CDR1 and CDR2 are MNHNY and SVGAGI (reference sequence). V lost 0 bases and J lost 5; bases outside the gene matches: 3. This CDR3 is built from 14 residues. In DNA form, the CDR3 reads TGTGCCAGCAGTTACTCGGACAGGAGATATGGCTACACCTTC. Its translation: CASSYSDRRYGYTF.

A word on this clone: Other DNA variants within this sample encode the same CDR3. The chain links TRBV5-4 to TRBJ2-3; D not certain. The CDR3 covers 12 residues. Trimming left V 3 bases short and J 0 bases short, with 2 bases between. CDR1 SGHNT and CDR2 YYREEE come from the germline V gene (reference sequence). This chain's CDR3 is CASSSSTDTQYF. In DNA form, the CDR3 reads TGTGCCAGCAGCTCTAGCACAGATACGCAGTATTTT.

V and J are TRBV4-1 and TRBJ1-4; TRBD1 matches 9 bases. This CDR3 has 14 amino acids. Germline CDR1 reads MGHRA; CDR2 reads YSYEKL. The junction had 6 bases not matched to a gene; V was cut back by 6 bases and J by 7 bases. This CDR3 is CASSLQGAGEKLFF. In DNA, the CDR3 is TGCGCCAGCAGTCTACAGGGGGCCGGTGAAAAACTGTTTTTT.

The CDR3 DNA is TGTGCCAGTAGTATAGGGGTAGCGTCGGAGACCCAGTACTTC. This translates into CASSIGVASETQYF. V usage is TRBV19 and J usage is TRBJ2-5; TRBD2 is a possible D gene (5 bases). Trimming removed 1 base at V and 5 bases at J, with 11 bases between. CDR1 and CDR2 from the germline V gene are LNHDA and SQIVND (reference sequence). The CDR3 runs 14 residues. Based on the CDR3 plus reference TRBV19 and TRBJ2-5, the full variable domain is DGGITQSPKYLFRKEGQNVTLSCEQNLNHDAMYWYRQDPGQGLRLIYYSQIVNDFQKGDIAEGYSVSREKKESFPLTVTSAQKNPTAFYLCASSIGVASETQYFGPGTRLLVL.

The chain has TRBV14 and TRBJ1-2, with D tentatively TRBD1 (6 bases). The CDR3 loop spans 13 amino acids. Looked up from germline, CDR1 is SGHDN and CDR2 is FVKESK. Trimming removed 4 bases at V and 8 bases at J, with 14 bases between. The CDR3 nucleotides read TGTGCCAGCAGCCTGGACAGTGGGTACGGCTACACCTTC. Translating gives CASSLDSGYGYTF. Combining the CDR3 with reference TRBV14 and TRBJ1-2 gives the whole variable domain EAGVTQFPSHSVIEKGQTVTLRCDPISGHDNLYWYRRVMGKEIKFLLHFVKESKQDESGMPNNRFLAERTGGTYSTLKVQPAELEDSGVYFCASSLDSGYGYTFGSGTRLTVV.

The J gene is TRBJ1-1, the V gene TRBV28, with D perhaps matching TRBD1 (5 bases). CDR1 MDHEN and CDR2 SYDVKM come from the germline V gene. The CDR3 runs to 13 residues. V was pared by 6 bases and J by 4 bases, with 12 bases between. The DNA for the CDR3 is TGTGCCAGCAGGAAAGGGGAGTCCACTGAAGCTTTCTTT. Its translation is CASRKGESTEAFF.

This clone was recorded only once. J is TRBJ2-1 and V is TRBV2; a weak D match, TRBD1 (6 bases). Germline CDR1 reads SNHLY; CDR2 reads FYNNEI. The CDR3 runs to 13 residues. V was shortened by 8 bases and J by 7 bases, with 15 bases between the two germline ends. This CDR3 reads CASGPKTGNEQFF. Written as DNA, the CDR3 is TGTGCCAGCGGTCCCAAGACAGGAAATGAGCAGTTCTTC.

The chain recombines TRBV6-5 with TRBJ2-5; 8 nucleotides match TRBD1. The CDR3 covers 12 residues. Germline V lookup: CDR1 MNHEY, CDR2 SVGAGI. V lost 6 bases and J lost 3; bases outside the gene matches: 0. The CDR3 loop is CASRTGEETQYF. The CDR3 nucleotides read TGTGCCAGCAGGACAGGGGAAGAGACCCAGTACTTC.

The chain recombines TRBV15 with TRBJ2-7; D gene unclear. The CDR3 runs to 13 residues. Trimming shortened V by 0 bases and J by 4 bases, and 7 bases separated the two germline ends. CDR1 is LNHNV, CDR2 YYDKDF, per germline (reference sequence). The CDR3 reads CATSRDVEYEQYF. In DNA form, the CDR3 reads TGTGCCACCAGCAGAGATGTGGAGTACGAGCAGTACTTC. The variable domain in full, completed from reference TRBV15 and TRBJ2-7, reads DAMVIQNPRYQVTQFGKPVTLSCSQTLNHNVMYWYQQKSSQAPKLLFHYYDKDFNNEADTPDNFQSRRPNTSFCFLDIRSPGLGDTAMYLCATSRDVEYEQYFGPGTRLTVT.

CDR3 in amino acids: CASSYREKNTQYF. The CDR3 coding sequence is TGTGCCAGCAGCTACCGGGAGAAAAATACGCAGTATTTT. The chain uses TRBV2 and TRBJ2-3; TRBD2 is a possible D gene (6 bases). CDR1 is SNHLY and CDR2 is FYNNEI in the germline V gene. The CDR3 runs to 13 residues. V lost 6 bases and J lost 7, with 14 bases in between.

The chain recombines TRBV27 with TRBJ2-1; 9 positions match TRBD2. CDR3 length: 16 amino acids. The J segment lost 3 bases and the V segment lost 7 bases, leaving 10 bases of the junction unmatched. Germline CDR1 MNHEY, CDR2 SMNVEV (reference sequence). DNA of the CDR3: TGTGCCAGCAAAGGTCCAGCGGGGGGACTCTACAATGAGCAGTTCTTC. It codes for CASKGPAGGLYNEQFF.

V and J are TRBV7-9 and TRBJ1-6; 7 bases line up with TRBD1. Trimming removed 2 bases from V and 6 bases from J; junction bases left unmatched: 1. Germline values: CDR1 SEHNR, CDR2 FQNEAQ (reference sequence). The CDR3 covers 14 residues. CDR3: CASSLRDSNSPLHF. The CDR3 bases are TGTGCCAGCAGCTTAAGGGACAGTAATTCACCCCTCCACTTT.

The V gene is TRBV28, the J gene TRBJ1-4; D possibly corresponds to TRBD1 (6 bases). This CDR3 spans 13 amino acids. In germline, CDR1 is MDHEN, CDR2 SYDVKM. The V gene lost 3 bases and the J gene lost 13 bases, with 15 bases spanning the gap. Written as DNA, the CDR3 is TGTGCCAGCAGTTTGATCGTCCCAGGGGTACTGTTTTTT. Its translation is CASSLIVPGVLFF.

The chain has TRBV9 and TRBJ1-6; no clear D. V dropped 0 bases and J dropped 6 bases, with 4 bases sitting between them. The CDR3 sequence is 13 residues long. The germline V gene encodes CDR1 SGDLS and CDR2 YYNGEE. CDR3 nucleotide sequence: TGTGCCAGCAGCGTAGTGGTTAATTCACCCCTCCACTTT. It codes for CASSVVVNSPLHF.

Here the CDR3 DNA reads TGTGCCAGCAGCCAAGTGGGAGGGGCCTTAGACGCTAACTATGGCTACACCTTC. It codes for CASSQVGGALDANYGYTF. The rearrangement links TRBV4-2 to TRBJ1-2, with a tentative D call TRBD1 (5 bases). V shed 1 base and J shed 0 bases, with 18 bases lying between them. Germline CDR1 is LGHNA and CDR2 is YNFKEQ. This CDR3 is 18 amino acids long.